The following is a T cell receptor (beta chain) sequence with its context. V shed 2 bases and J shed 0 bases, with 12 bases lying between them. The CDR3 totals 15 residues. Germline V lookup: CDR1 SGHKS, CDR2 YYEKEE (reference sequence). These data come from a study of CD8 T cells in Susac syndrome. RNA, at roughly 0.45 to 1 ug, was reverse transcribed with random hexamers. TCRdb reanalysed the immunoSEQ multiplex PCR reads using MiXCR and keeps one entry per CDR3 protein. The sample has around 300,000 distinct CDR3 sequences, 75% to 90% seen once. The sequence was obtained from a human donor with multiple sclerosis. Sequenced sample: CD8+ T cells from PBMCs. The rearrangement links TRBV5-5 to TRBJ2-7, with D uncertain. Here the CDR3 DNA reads TGTGCCAGCAGCTTTTATCAGGATCCCTCCTACGAGCAGTACTTC. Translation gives CASSFYQDPSYEQYF.